The T cell receptor beta chain under discussion was sequenced for a study of shared clonotypes between healthy human individuals (dated by TCRdb to about 2020). About the full investigation: Two women and three men aged 18 to 49 years were included in the cohort. For each donor, CD4 naive and CD4 memory were each given three plates, CD8 naive was given two plates, and CD8 memory was given one plate. Blood TCR repertoires of a handful of healthy adults were deeply sequenced to estimate repertoire size and the extent of clonotype sharing between individuals. Per donor, leukapheresis produced somewhere between about 0.94 and 8.9 billion PBMCs. To increase sequencing depth and limit assay-specific biases, different laboratories used diverse techniques to prepare libraries and sequence TCR repertoires.

Findings and caveats that apply to the study as a whole: Pairwise subsampling indicated that sequencing depth was expected to affect the degree of clonotype sharing among donors. Only blood was sampled, and tissue TCR repertoires likely differ from those in blood. Higher generation probabilities were observed for clonotypes shared by all four sorted-subset donors than for non-shared clonotypes. Incomplete sequencing was indicated by rarefaction of sorted-subset datasets, despite the large sequencing depth. When a handful of donors were compared, the shared fraction of clonotypes was around 5.1% for naive CD4, 3.5% for naive CD8, 2% to 2.5% for memory CD4, and under 0.5% for memory CD8. Estimated clonotype richness was generally larger for naive than for memory subsets. The small number of donors limited the genetic and exposure-history diversity represented.

CD8 naive samples were CD45RO-negative cells positively selected for CCR7, giving a CD45RA+CCR7+ population that excluded TemRA cells. Donors were healthy HIV-negative adults with no recently reported acute infections or vaccinations. All donors were Caucasian adults living in Nashville, Tennessee, USA. Blood was collected by leukapheresis, and PBMCs were isolated by Ficoll-Histopaque density gradient centrifugation and then cryopreserved in liquid nitrogen vapor phase. Analytical flow cytometry was used to check the purity and quantity of every magnetically sorted T cell population. Genomic DNA was isolated from each sorted fraction and quantified by UV absorbance on a Nanodrop 2000c. V loses 5 bases, J loses 1 base, and the germline ends lie 9 bases apart. The CDR3 measures 13 amino acids from cysteine to phenylalanine. Only the CDR3 part of the read is kept: 39 bases, read in frame from the first base. For CDR1 and CDR2, the germline V gene (reference sequence) lists SGHAT and FQDESV.

To note about this clone: What antigen it recognizes has not been identified. Within one base of it there is no much larger clone, and no base qualities were kept.

TCR CDR3 regions were amplified from genomic DNA by multiplex PCR using the deep immunoSEQ assay. Extracted genomic DNA from each cell subset was spread evenly across all wells of several immunoSEQ 96-well plates, with each plate serving as a replicate. For sorted subsets, approximately 190 ng of genomic DNA, equivalent to around 31,000 T cell genomes, went into each replicate PCR. The purified libraries were quantified using a Qubit 3.0 fluorometer, sized with a Bioanalyzer 2100, and then quantified again using the KAPA Library Quantification kit. Each immunoSEQ 96-well plate was sequenced on its own single-read 150-cycle Illumina NextSeq 550 flow cell. In the original analysis: Because the immunoSEQ output included only junctional sequences and no quality scores, the filtering could not be the same as the filtering used for full-length reads. To assign V/J genes and CDR3, sequences were annotated against IMGT germline references using PyIR, a Python wrapper for IgBLAST v1.9. Reads with weak V/J assignments (E-value above 1e-6), missing CDR3, stop codons, out-of-frame junctions, or ambiguous translated residues were removed. A V3J clonotype was defined by an identical inferred V gene, J gene, and CDR3 amino acid sequence. Percentage overlap between repertoires was calculated by dividing the number of shared unique clonotypes by the size of the smaller repertoire. Richness of each repertoire was evaluated using RTK rarefaction, the Chao1 estimator, and Recon v2.1 estimates of unobserved clonotypes. Generation probabilities were computed with OLGA for all TCRbeta clonotypes obtained by the gDNA method from several donors. This is the immuneACCESS table as TCRdb keeps it, with only in-frame sequences that have V and J called. A part of the clones is gone; compared with another copy, unresolved V genes explain less than half, and the rest is unexplained. V and J calls and clone size are those listed in that table; D and trimming were worked out from the DNA. The sample table shows approximately 2,000,000 clones, and approximately 92% are seen once. The ten top clones hold around 1.7% of the sample.

This sequence was found in a man aged 18 to 29 in good health. Some clones in this sample may be carry-over from other donors' samples. The V and J segments used are TRBV11-1 and TRBJ2-7, with an unclear D gene assignment. The sample was naive CD8+ T cells from PBMCs. What this sample's cell subset or site label stands for: CD45RA+CCR7+. CDR3 reads: CASSPSESYEQYF. The nucleotide sequence is TGTGCCAGCAGCCCATCGGAGTCCTACGAGCAGTACTTC.